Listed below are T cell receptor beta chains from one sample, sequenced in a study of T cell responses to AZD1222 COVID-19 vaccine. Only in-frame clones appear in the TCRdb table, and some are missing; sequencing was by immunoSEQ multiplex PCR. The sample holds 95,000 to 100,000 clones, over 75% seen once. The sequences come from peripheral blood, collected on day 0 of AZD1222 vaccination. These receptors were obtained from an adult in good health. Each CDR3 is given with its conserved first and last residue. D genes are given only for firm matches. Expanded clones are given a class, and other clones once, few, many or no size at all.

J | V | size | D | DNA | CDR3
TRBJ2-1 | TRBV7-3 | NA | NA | TGTGCCAGCAGCTTACGGGCAGGGATTGGTGGTGGTGAGCAGTTCTTC | CASSLRAGIGGGEQFF
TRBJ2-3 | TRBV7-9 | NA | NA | TGTGCCAGCAGTCCTAGCACAGATACGCAGTATTTT | CASSPSTDTQYF
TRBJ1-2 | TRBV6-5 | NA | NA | TGTGCCAGCAGCAAGGACAAGCCGTTCCTCTATGGCTACACCTTC | CASSKDKPFLYGYTF
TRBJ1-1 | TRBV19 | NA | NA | TGTGCCAGTAGTATAACGGTCCAGAACACTGAAGCTTTCTTT | CASSITVQNTEAFF
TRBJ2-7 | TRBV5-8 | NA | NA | TGTGCCAGCAGCCCGGCCCCGACGCAGCGGAATTCCGAGCAGTACTTC | CASSPAPTQRNSEQYF
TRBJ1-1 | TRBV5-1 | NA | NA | TGCGCCAGCAGCCCCCGGACAGATAACACTGAAGCTTTCTTT | CASSPRTDNTEAFF
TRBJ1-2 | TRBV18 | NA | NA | TGTGCCAGCTCACAGGGGACGGCTAACTATGGCTACACCTTC | CASSQGTANYGYTF
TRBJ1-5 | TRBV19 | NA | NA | TGTGCCAGTAGTCCAAGCTCGTTCAATCAGCCCCAGCATTTT | CASSPSSFNQPQHF
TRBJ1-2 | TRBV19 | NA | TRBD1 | TGTGCCAGTAGTGGTGGACAGGGGTTGGGTTATGGCTACACCTTC | CASSGGQGLGYGYTF
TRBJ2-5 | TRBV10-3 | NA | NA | TGTGCCATCAGTGAGGTCGGGGAGACCCAGTACTTC | CAISEVGETQYF
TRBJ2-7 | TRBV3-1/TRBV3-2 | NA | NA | TGTGCCAGCAGCCTGTCCGGGTACGAGCAGTACTTC | CASSLSGYEQYF
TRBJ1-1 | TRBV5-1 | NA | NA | TGCGCCAGCAGCCTGGACCCTGGGGACACTGAAGCTTTCTTT | CASSLDPGDTEAFF
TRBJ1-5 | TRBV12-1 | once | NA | TGTGCCAGCAGCTCTTCAGGGGCCCTTTATAGCAATCAGCCCCAGCATTTT | CASSSSGALYSNQPQHF
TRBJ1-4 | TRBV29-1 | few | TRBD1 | TGCAGCGCAACCGGGACAGGGGAAGAAAAACTGTTTTTT | CSATGTGEEKLFF
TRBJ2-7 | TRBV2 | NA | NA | TGTGCCGACAGAGGACAAACTTACGAGCAGTACTTC | CADRGQTYEQYF
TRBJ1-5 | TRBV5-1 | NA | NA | TGCGCCAGCAGCTTGGGGTGGCTCGGGGGCAATCAGCCCCAGCATTTT | CASSLGWLGGNQPQHF
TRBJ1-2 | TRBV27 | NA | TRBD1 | TGTGCCAGCAGGACTTTACAGGGGGTAACCGGCTATGGCTACACCTTC | CASRTLQGVTGYGYTF
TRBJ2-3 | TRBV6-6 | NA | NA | TGTGCCAGCAGTTATGGGGGAGTAGATACGCAGTATTTT | CASSYGGVDTQYF
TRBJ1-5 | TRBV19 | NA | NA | TGTGCCAGTAGTATTTTGGCGGTGCGAAGGGATAGGAGCAATCAGCCCCAGCATTTT | CASSILAVRRDRSNQPQHF
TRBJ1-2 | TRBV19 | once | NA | TGTGCCAGTAGTATAGACGTCCGGGTATATGGCTACACCTTC | CASSIDVRVYGYTF
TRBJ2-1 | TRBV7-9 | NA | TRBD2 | TGTGCCAGCAGCTTAGGACTAGCGGAATACAATGAGCAGTTCTTC | CASSLGLAEYNEQFF
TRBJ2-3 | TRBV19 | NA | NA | TGTGCCAGTAGTCCCGGGCGGGGCTTAGCGGATTTGGATACGCAGTATTTT | CASSPGRGLADLDTQYF
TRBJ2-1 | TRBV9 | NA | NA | TGTGCCAGCAGCGTAGCTAGCACAGATAATGAGCAGTTCTTC | CASSVASTDNEQFF
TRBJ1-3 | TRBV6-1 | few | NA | TGTGCCAGCAGTGGACTGTATTCTGGAAGAGGAAACACCATATATTTT | CASSGLYSGRGNTIYF